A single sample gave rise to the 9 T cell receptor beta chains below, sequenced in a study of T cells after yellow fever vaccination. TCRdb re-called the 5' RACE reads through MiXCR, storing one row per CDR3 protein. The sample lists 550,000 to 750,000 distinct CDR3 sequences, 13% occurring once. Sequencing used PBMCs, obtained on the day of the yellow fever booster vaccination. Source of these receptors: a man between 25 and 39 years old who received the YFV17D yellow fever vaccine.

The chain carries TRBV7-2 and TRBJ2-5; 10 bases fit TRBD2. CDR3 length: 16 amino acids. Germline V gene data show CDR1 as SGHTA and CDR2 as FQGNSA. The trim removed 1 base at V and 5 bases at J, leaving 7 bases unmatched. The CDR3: CASSLGSGLATETQYF. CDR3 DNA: TGTGCCAGCAGCTTAGGATCGGGACTAGCGACGGAGACCCAGTACTTC. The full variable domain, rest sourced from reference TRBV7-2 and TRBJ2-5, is GAGVSQSPSNKVTEKGKDVELRCDPISGHTALYWYRQSLGQGLEFLIYFQGNSAPDKSGLPSDRFSAERTGGSVSTLTIQRTQQEDSAVYLCASSLGSGLATETQYFGPGTRLLVL.

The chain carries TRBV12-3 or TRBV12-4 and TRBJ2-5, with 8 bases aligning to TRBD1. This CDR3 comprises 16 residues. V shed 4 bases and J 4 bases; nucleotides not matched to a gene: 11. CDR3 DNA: TGTGCCAGCAGTTCCGGACAGGGCAGGTTAAGAGAGACCCAGTACTTC. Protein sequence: CASSSGQGRLRETQYF.

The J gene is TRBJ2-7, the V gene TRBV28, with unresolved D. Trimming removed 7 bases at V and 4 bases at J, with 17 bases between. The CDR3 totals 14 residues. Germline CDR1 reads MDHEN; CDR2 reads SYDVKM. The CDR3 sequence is CASTYPGGVYEQYF. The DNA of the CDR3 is TGTGCCAGCACTTACCCCGGCGGAGTTTACGAGCAGTACTTC.

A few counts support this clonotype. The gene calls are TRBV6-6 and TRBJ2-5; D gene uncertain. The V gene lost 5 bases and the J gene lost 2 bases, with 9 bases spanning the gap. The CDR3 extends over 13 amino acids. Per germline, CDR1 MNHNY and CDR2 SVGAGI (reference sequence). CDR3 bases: TGTGCCAGCAGTGGGAATAGGCAAGAGACCCAGTACTTC. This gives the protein CASSGNRQETQYF.

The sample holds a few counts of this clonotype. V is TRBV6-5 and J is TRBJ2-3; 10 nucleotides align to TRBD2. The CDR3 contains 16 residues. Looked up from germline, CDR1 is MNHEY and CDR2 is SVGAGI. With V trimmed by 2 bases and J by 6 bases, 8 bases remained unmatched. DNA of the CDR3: TGTGCCAGCAGTTACACGCCTAGCGGGAGAGAGGATACGCAGTATTTT. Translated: CASSYTPSGREDTQYF.

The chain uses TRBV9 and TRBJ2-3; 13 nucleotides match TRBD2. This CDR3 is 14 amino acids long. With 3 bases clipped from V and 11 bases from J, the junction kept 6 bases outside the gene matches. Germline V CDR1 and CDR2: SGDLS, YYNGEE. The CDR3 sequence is CASSARTSGSGQYF. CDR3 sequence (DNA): TGTGCCAGCAGCGCTCGGACTAGCGGGAGTGGGCAGTATTTT.

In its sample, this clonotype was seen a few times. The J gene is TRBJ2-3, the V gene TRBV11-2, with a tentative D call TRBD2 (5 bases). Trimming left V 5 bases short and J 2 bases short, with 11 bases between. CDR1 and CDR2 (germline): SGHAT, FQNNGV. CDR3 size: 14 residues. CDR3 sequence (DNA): TGTGCCAGCAGCCCGCGGGTCTACACAGATACGCAGTATTTT. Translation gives CASSPRVYTDTQYF.

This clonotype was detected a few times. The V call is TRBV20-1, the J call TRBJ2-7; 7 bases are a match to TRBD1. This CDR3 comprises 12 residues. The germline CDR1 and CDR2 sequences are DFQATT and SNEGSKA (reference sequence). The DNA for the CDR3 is TGCAGCCTGACAGGGAATCAAGTCGAGCAGTACTTC. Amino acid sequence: CSLTGNQVEQYF.

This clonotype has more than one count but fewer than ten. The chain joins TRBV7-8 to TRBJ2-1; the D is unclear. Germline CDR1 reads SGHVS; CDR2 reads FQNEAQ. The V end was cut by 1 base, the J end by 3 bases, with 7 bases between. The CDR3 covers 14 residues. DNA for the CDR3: TGTGCCAGCAGCTTAGTCGTTTACTACAATGAGCAGTTCTTC. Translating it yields CASSLVVYYNEQFF.